These 14 T cell receptor beta chains came from one sample sequenced in a study of blood T cell repertoires in COVID-19. Sequencing was performed with immunoSEQ multiplex PCR; in TCRdb, only in-frame clones are kept and a portion is missing. The sample yields more than 110,000 clones, approximately 80% seen once. The sequencing sample was made of peripheral blood. The receptors derive from an elderly woman with active or convalescent COVID-19.

The rearrangement links TRBV5-1 to TRBJ2-1; the match to TRBD2 covers 10 bases. The trim removed 6 bases at V and 4 bases at J, leaving 7 bases unmatched. CDR3 length equals 15 residues. In germline, CDR1 is SGHRS, CDR2 YFSETQ. CDR3 DNA sequence: TGCGCCAGCACGCCGGGACTAGCGCAATACAATGAGCAGTTCTTC. This sequence encodes CASTPGLAQYNEQFF. Using reference TRBV5-1 and TRBJ2-1 for the parts outside the CDR3, the full variable domain is KAGVTQTPRYLIKTRGQQVTLSCSPISGHRSVSWYQQTPGQGLQFLFEYFSETQRNKGNFPGRFSGRQFSNSRSEMNVSTLELGDSALYLCASTPGLAQYNEQFFGPGTRLTVL.

The chain recombines TRBV5-8 with TRBJ2-3, with D unclear. The V end was cut by 0 bases, the J end by 0 bases, with 11 bases between. The CDR3 sequence is 16 residues long. Germline CDR1 is SGHTS and CDR2 is YDEGEE. The CDR3 nucleotides read TGTGCCAGCAGCTTGGCGGCGGCGACTAGCACAGATACGCAGTATTTT. Amino acids: CASSLAAATSTDTQYF.

This clone appeared once. The V and J genes are TRBV3-1 (or the pseudogene TRBV3-2) and TRBJ1-4, with a possible D match to TRBD1 (5 bases). The CDR3 has 14 residues. The germline V and J ends were trimmed by 4 bases and 8 bases, with 14 bases remaining between them. Germline CDR1 is LGHDT and CDR2 is YNNKEL (reference sequence). CDR3: CASSPAGVWEKLFF. In DNA, the CDR3 is TGTGCCAGCAGCCCGGCGGGGGTGTGGGAAAAACTGTTTTTT.

The chain recombines TRBV6-5 with TRBJ2-5; D remains unclear. The CDR3 has 14 residues. Germline lookup yields CDR1 MNHEY and CDR2 SVGAGI. The V gene lost 5 bases and the J gene lost 5 bases, with 15 bases spanning the gap. DNA of the CDR3: TGTGCCAGCAGTCTCTTTGATCTCGGGGAGACCCAGTACTTC. The encoded protein is CASSLFDLGETQYF.

V usage is TRBV30 and J usage is TRBJ1-4; the match to TRBD1 covers 10 bases. V lost 8 bases to trimming and J lost 7 bases; unmatched junction nucleotides: 4. Germline V gene data show CDR1 as GTSNPN and CDR2 as SVGIG (reference sequence). The CDR3 sequence is 12 residues long. As DNA, the CDR3 is TGTGCCGGGGACAGGGGCATTGAAAAACTGTTTTTT. Protein: CAGDRGIEKLFF.

This rearrangement joins TRBV20-1 to TRBJ2-3; no firm D call. CDR1 is DFQATT and CDR2 is SNEGSKA in the germline V gene (reference sequence). The CDR3 loop spans 15 amino acids. Between the trimmed V and J ends, which lost 3 bases and 0 bases, there was a span of 13 bases. CDR3 residues: CSASSYDGSTDTQYF. The CDR3 DNA is TGCAGTGCTAGTTCCTATGACGGGAGCACAGATACGCAGTATTTT.

The chain has TRBV5-1 and TRBJ1-1, with TRBD1 identical over 7 bases. CDR1 is SGHRS, CDR2 YFSETQ, per germline. This CDR3 has 14 amino acids. V lost 4 bases and J lost 4; bases outside the gene matches: 7. CDR3 bases: TGCGCCAGCAGCCGTGCAGGGGGTAGCACTGAAGCTTTCTTT. This translates into CASSRAGGSTEAFF. Complete variable domain (other parts from reference TRBV5-1 and TRBJ1-1): KAGVTQTPRYLIKTRGQQVTLSCSPISGHRSVSWYQQTPGQGLQFLFEYFSETQRNKGNFPGRFSGRQFSNSRSEMNVSTLELGDSALYLCASSRAGGSTEAFFGQGTRLTVV.

The genes are TRBV5-4 and TRBJ1-3, with TRBD1 matching over 11 bases. The trim removed 3 bases at V and 1 base at J, leaving 3 bases unmatched. The CDR3 is 16 amino acids. Germline CDR1 and CDR2: SGHNT and YYREEE (reference sequence). The CDR3 DNA follows: TGTGCCAGCAGCTCTGGACAGGGGGCTTCTGGAAACACCATATATTTT. It is translated as CASSSGQGASGNTIYF.

The chain joins TRBV4-3 to TRBJ2-2, with a tentative D call TRBD1 (6 bases). The CDR3 consists of 14 residues. Between the trimmed V and J ends, which lost 4 bases and 4 bases, there was a span of 10 bases. Germline V gene data show CDR1 as LGHNA and CDR2 as YSLEER. The CDR3 spells CASSLRGITGELFF. The CDR3 coding sequence is TGCGCCAGCAGCCTCAGGGGAATCACCGGGGAGCTGTTTTTT.

The rearrangement joins TRBV29-1 to TRBJ2-5; 8 bases match TRBD1. Germline-derived CDR1 and CDR2 are SQVTM and ANQGSEA. This CDR3 has 14 residues. V was pared by 2 bases and J by 2 bases, with 4 bases of the junction left unmatched. CDR3 residues: CSVERDRGQETQYF. The DNA of the CDR3 is TGCAGCGTTGAAAGAGACAGGGGACAAGAGACCCAGTACTTC.

This clone showed up just a few times. The V call is TRBV7-8, the J call TRBJ1-5; 9 positions match TRBD1. Germline loops: CDR1 SGHVS, CDR2 FQNEAQ. The trim removed 5 bases at V and 4 bases at J, leaving 6 bases unmatched. The CDR3 loop spans 15 amino acids. The CDR3 bases are TGTGCCAGCAGCCCGACAGGGGGAGGGAATCAGCCCCAGCATTTT. It translates to CASSPTGGGNQPQHF.

The rearrangement joins TRBV19 to TRBJ1-5, with D tentatively TRBD1 (5 bases). CDR1 and CDR2 (germline): LNHDA, SQIVND (reference sequence). The CDR3 has 15 residues. Trimming removed 1 base from V and 2 bases from J, with 9 bases in between. Here the CDR3 DNA reads TGTGCCAGTAGTATAGCCAGGGTCGGCAATCAGCCCCAGCATTTT. This encodes CASSIARVGNQPQHF.

J is TRBJ2-4 and V is TRBV5-1; 7 nucleotides agree with TRBD1. J gave up 8 bases and V 4 bases, and 9 bases lay outside the gene matches. Germline lookup yields CDR1 SGHRS and CDR2 YFSETQ. This CDR3 comprises 14 residues. The CDR3 sequence is CASSPDRVRDIQYF. CDR3 DNA sequence: TGCGCCAGCAGCCCTGACAGGGTGCGGGACATTCAGTACTTC.

The chain carries TRBV4-2 and TRBJ2-4, with 8 bases lining up with TRBD1. V trimming: 0 bases; J trimming: 7 bases; junction bases outside the gene matches: 8. The CDR3 totals 16 residues. Germline CDR1 reads LGHNA; CDR2 reads YNFKEQ. Here the CDR3 reads CASSQESSGGRNIQYF. CDR3 bases: TGTGCCAGCAGCCAAGAAAGTTCAGGGGGCCGGAACATTCAGTACTTC.